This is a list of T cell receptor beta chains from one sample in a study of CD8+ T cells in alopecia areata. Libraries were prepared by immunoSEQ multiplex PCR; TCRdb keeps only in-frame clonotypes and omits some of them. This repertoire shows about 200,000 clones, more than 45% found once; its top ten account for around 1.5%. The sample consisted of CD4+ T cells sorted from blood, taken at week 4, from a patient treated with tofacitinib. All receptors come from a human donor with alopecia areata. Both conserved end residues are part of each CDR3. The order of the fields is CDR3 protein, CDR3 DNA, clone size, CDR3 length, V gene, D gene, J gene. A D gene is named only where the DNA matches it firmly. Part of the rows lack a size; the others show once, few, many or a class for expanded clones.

CDR3 protein: CASSPARGYGYTF; CDR3 DNA: TGTGCCAGCAGTCCCGCCAGGGGCTATGGCTACACCTTC; clone size: .; CDR3 length: 13; V gene: TRBV2; D gene: .; J gene: TRBJ1-2
CDR3 protein: CSGGQGLGEQYF; CDR3 DNA: TGCAGCGGGGGCCAGGGACTCGGGGAGCAGTACTTC; clone size: .; CDR3 length: 12; V gene: TRBV29-1; D gene: .; J gene: TRBJ2-7
CDR3 protein: CSVGYGGVKRTEAFF; CDR3 DNA: TGCAGCGTTGGGTACGGGGGCGTTAAAAGGACTGAAGCTTTCTTT; clone size: .; CDR3 length: 15; V gene: TRBV29-1; D gene: .; J gene: TRBJ1-1
CDR3 protein: CAWGRGKNSPLHF; CDR3 DNA: TGTGCCTGGGGCAGGGGCAAGAATTCACCCCTCCACTTT; clone size: many; CDR3 length: 13; V gene: TRBV30; D gene: .; J gene: TRBJ1-6
CDR3 protein: CASTAGTVSYEQYF; CDR3 DNA: TGCGCCAGCACAGCTGGGACAGTGAGCTACGAGCAGTACTTC; clone size: .; CDR3 length: 14; V gene: TRBV5-1; D gene: TRBD1; J gene: TRBJ2-7
CDR3 protein: CASSQSIGGSYEQYF; CDR3 DNA: TGCGCCAGCAGTCAATCGATCGGGGGATCCTACGAGCAGTACTTC; clone size: .; CDR3 length: 15; V gene: TRBV23-1; D gene: .; J gene: TRBJ2-7
CDR3 protein: CSVLNSGEGLANIF; CDR3 DNA: TGCAGCGTTCTAAATTCGGGTGAGGGACTAGCTAACATCTTC; clone size: .; CDR3 length: 14; V gene: TRBV29-1; D gene: TRBD2; J gene: TRBJ2-1
CDR3 protein: CAWSVQGLNNSPLHF; CDR3 DNA: TGTGCCTGGAGTGTACAGGGCTTGAACAATTCACCCCTCCACTTT; clone size: .; CDR3 length: 15; V gene: TRBV30; D gene: .; J gene: TRBJ1-6
CDR3 protein: CASSYRSSYNSPLHF; CDR3 DNA: TGTGCCAGCAGTTACCGGAGCTCCTATAATTCACCCCTCCACTTT; clone size: .; CDR3 length: 15; V gene: TRBV6-5; D gene: .; J gene: TRBJ1-6
CDR3 protein: CASSVGLNQPQHF; CDR3 DNA: TGTGCCAGCAGCGTAGGGCTCAATCAGCCCCAGCATTTT; clone size: .; CDR3 length: 13; V gene: TRBV9; D gene: .; J gene: TRBJ1-5
CDR3 protein: CSVAGQPYNEQFF; CDR3 DNA: TGCAGCGTTGCGGGACAGCCCTACAATGAGCAGTTCTTC; clone size: .; CDR3 length: 13; V gene: TRBV29-1; D gene: TRBD1; J gene: TRBJ2-1
CDR3 protein: CASSLSGRSDTQYF; CDR3 DNA: TGTGCCAGCAGTTTAAGCGGGAGGTCAGATACGCAGTATTTT; clone size: .; CDR3 length: 14; V gene: TRBV27; D gene: TRBD2; J gene: TRBJ2-3
CDR3 protein: CASSQANLEETQYF; CDR3 DNA: TGTGCCAGCAGCCAAGCTAACCTGGAAGAGACCCAGTACTTC; clone size: .; CDR3 length: 14; V gene: TRBV11-2; D gene: .; J gene: TRBJ2-5
CDR3 protein: CASRTPGTHEQYF; CDR3 DNA: TGTGCCAGCAGAACCCCAGGGACCCACGAGCAGTACTTC; clone size: once; CDR3 length: 13; V gene: TRBV27; D gene: .; J gene: TRBJ2-7
CDR3 protein: CASSLDKDTVYNEQFF; CDR3 DNA: TGTGCCAGCAGCTTGGACAAGGACACCGTGTACAATGAGCAGTTCTTC; clone size: .; CDR3 length: 16; V gene: TRBV5-7; D gene: .; J gene: TRBJ2-1